This TCR beta chain was obtained from a study of blood T cell repertoires in COVID-19. Study context: Spain, Italy and the United States supplied samples that represented acute and convalescent COVID-19. PBMCs, B-cell-depleted T cells, or T cells were the source of the cDNA or gDNA that made up the material.

Source study methods: Reference gene primer amplification gave estimated nucleated cell counts. Method: immunoSEQ multiplex PCR; TCRdb's copy keeps in-frame clones and lacks some. D and trimming come from the DNA, and the V and J calls and clone size come from that table. The table lists tens of thousands of clones, 91% of them singletons, with 8.5% in the top ten. V dropped 0 bases and J dropped 0; count of bases not matched to a gene: 3. In germline, CDR1 is SGHNT, CDR2 YYREEE (reference sequence). The CDR3 totals 15 residues. This TCR was recovered from a human donor in a cohort sampled during active COVID-19. The genes are TRBV5-4 and TRBJ2-7, with 7 nucleotides matching TRBD1. The sequenced sample was peripheral blood. The CDR3 nucleotides are TGTGCCAGCAGCTTGGAGGGGGCTAGCTCCTACGAGCAGTACTTC. Its translation is CASSLEGASSYEQYF.